Following are 20 T cell receptor beta chains from one sample sequenced in a study of blood T cell repertoires in COVID-19. Assay: immunoSEQ multiplex PCR; the TCRdb copy retains only in-frame clones and omits some. The sample lists fewer than 45,000 clones, around 90% occurring once. The sample taken for sequencing was peripheral blood. These receptors were taken from a man aged 60 to 69 with active or convalescent COVID-19.

The rearrangement uses TRBV6-2 or TRBV6-3 and TRBJ2-3, with 10 bases lining up with TRBD2. Germline V CDR1 and CDR2: MNHEY, SVGEGT. The CDR3 runs 17 residues. Trimming at V came to 0 bases and at J to 5 bases, leaving 8 bases not matched to a gene. CDR3 residues: CASSYSTGTSDRDTQYF. The CDR3 DNA follows: TGTGCCAGCAGTTACTCGACCGGGACTAGCGACAGAGATACGCAGTATTTT.

The rearrangement uses TRBV7-2 and TRBJ2-3, with 12 bases lining up with TRBD2. With 5 bases clipped from V and 7 bases from J, the junction kept 13 bases outside the gene matches. This CDR3 comprises 17 residues. CDR1 and CDR2 from the germline V gene are SGHTA and FQGNSA. The CDR3 loop is CASSPNLAGGPGYTQYF. The CDR3 bases are TGTGCCAGCAGCCCGAACCTAGCGGGAGGGCCCGGGTATACGCAGTATTTT.

The chain joins TRBV6-2 or TRBV6-3 to TRBJ1-1, with TRBD1 matching 7 bases. The germline gives CDR1 MNHEY, CDR2 SVGEGT. CDR3 size: 14 residues. V gave up 4 bases and J gave up 1 base; unmatched junction bases: 3. The CDR3 bases are TGTGCCAGCAGTTGGGACAGCTCGAACACTGAAGCTTTCTTT. It is translated as CASSWDSSNTEAFF.

The chain employs TRBV12-5 and TRBJ2-1; D gene ambiguous. Trimming cost V 5 bases and J 6 bases, with 8 bases left between them. The CDR3 has 12 residues. Germline assignment: CDR1 LGHNT and CDR2 FRNRAP. The CDR3 spells CASGPEINEQFF. CDR3 sequence (DNA): TGTGCTAGTGGTCCCGAGATCAATGAGCAGTTCTTC.

This sequence joins TRBV6-5 and TRBJ2-1; possible D gene TRBD1, 5 bases. Trimming left V 6 bases short and J 6 bases short, with 12 bases between. The CDR3 sequence is 13 residues long. CDR1 MNHEY and CDR2 SVGAGI come from the germline V gene. CDR3 loop: CASRGRGVNEQFF. The DNA of the CDR3 is TGTGCCAGCAGAGGAAGGGGCGTCAATGAGCAGTTCTTC.

This chain joins TRBV5-1 and TRBJ2-2, with TRBD2 as a possible D gene (5 bases). This CDR3 contains 17 residues. CDR1 is SGHRS, CDR2 YFSETQ, per germline. Trimming cost V 0 bases and J 7 bases, with 19 bases left between them. CDR3: CASSLDPGLPASGELFF. For the CDR3, the DNA is TGCGCCAGCAGCTTGGATCCTGGACTGCCTGCCAGCGGGGAGCTGTTTTTT.

The count of this clone is one. The chain couples TRBV4-2 to TRBJ1-1; no clear D. The germline gives CDR1 LGHNA, CDR2 YNFKEQ. Trimming cost V 0 bases and J 0 bases, with 17 bases left between them. The CDR3 is made up of 18 amino acids. The CDR3 spells CASSQEEGAGYMNTEAFF. The CDR3 region has the DNA TGTGCCAGCAGCCAAGAGGAAGGAGCCGGCTACATGAACACTGAAGCTTTCTTT.

This clone turned up a few times. The rearrangement joins TRBV6-5 to TRBJ2-5, with D possibly being TRBD1 (6 bases). Per germline, CDR1 MNHEY and CDR2 SVGAGI. Trimming took off 2 bases at V and 2 bases at J, with 12 bases between the two ends. The CDR3 consists of 15 residues. CDR3 sequence: CASSYAQGRQETQYF. CDR3 sequence (DNA): TGTGCCAGCAGTTACGCGCAGGGGCGTCAAGAGACCCAGTACTTC.

CDR3 nucleotide sequence: TGTGCCAGCAGCCACACAGCGGAGATCTCCTACAATGAGCAGTTCTTC. Amino acids: CASSHTAEISYNEQFF. The rearrangement uses TRBV4-2 and TRBJ2-1; maybe TRBD2 (5 bases). Per the germline V gene, CDR1 is LGHNA and CDR2 is YNFKEQ. Trimming removed 3 bases at V and 0 bases at J, with 12 bases between. This CDR3 has 16 amino acids.

The chain combines TRBV7-2 with TRBJ1-5; 7 bases align to TRBD1. This CDR3 is 16 amino acids long. In germline, CDR1 is SGHTA, CDR2 FQGNSA. After removal of 2 bases from V and 0 bases from J, the junction contained 4 bases not matched to a gene. In DNA, the CDR3 is TGTGCCAGCAGCTTAATGGGACAGCTTAGCAATCAGCCCCAGCATTTT. As protein: CASSLMGQLSNQPQHF.

The rearrangement links TRBV19 to TRBJ2-1; D perhaps matches TRBD2 (6 bases). V lost 9 bases to trimming and J lost 0 bases, with 15 bases between them. This CDR3 is 15 amino acids long. In germline, CDR1 is LNHDA, CDR2 SQIVND (reference sequence). CDR3 loop: CASKTSQSSYNEQFF. DNA for the CDR3: TGTGCCAGCAAGACTAGTCAGAGCTCCTACAATGAGCAGTTCTTC.

The chain joins TRBV5-1 to TRBJ2-3; 11 nucleotides align to TRBD2. CDR1 is SGHRS, CDR2 YFSETQ, per germline. The CDR3 has 16 amino acids. The J segment lost 3 bases and the V segment lost 2 bases, leaving 5 bases of the junction unmatched. DNA of the CDR3: TGCGCCAGCAGCTTTAGCGGGAGGGGCGTGACAGATACGCAGTATTTT. Translating gives CASSFSGRGVTDTQYF.

The rearrangement uses TRBV29-1 and TRBJ2-1, with 7 nucleotides matching TRBD1. CDR1 and CDR2 from the germline V gene are SQVTM and ANQGSEA. The V gene end was trimmed by 5 bases and the J gene end by 3 bases; junction bases not matched to a gene: 13. The CDR3 runs 16 residues. The CDR3 DNA is TGCAGCGTTACACTACGAGGGACAGCGCTCTACAATGAGCAGTTCTTC. This sequence encodes CSVTLRGTALYNEQFF.

This clone came up once. The rearrangement joins TRBV5-4 to TRBJ2-2, with a tentative D call TRBD1 (7 bases). CDR1 SGHNT and CDR2 YYREEE come from the germline V gene (reference sequence). The CDR3 sequence is 16 residues long. Trimming stripped 3 bases from V and 3 bases from J, with 15 bases between. CDR3 DNA sequence: TGTGCCAGCAGCTCTAGACTAGGGACAGACACCGGGGAGCTGTTTTTT. Its translation is CASSSRLGTDTGELFF.

The CDR3 loop is CASRTGQVFNTEAFF. DNA of the CDR3: TGTGCCAGCAGAACGGGACAGGTCTTTAACACTGAAGCTTTCTTT. The chain uses TRBV27 and TRBJ1-1, with 8 bases that match TRBD1. Germline values: CDR1 MNHEY, CDR2 SMNVEV (reference sequence). With V trimmed by 6 bases and J by 2 bases, 8 bases remained unmatched. This CDR3 has 15 residues.

The V gene is TRBV15, the J gene TRBJ2-5; 8 bases fit TRBD2. This CDR3 contains 13 residues. Germline CDR1 and CDR2: LNHNV and YYDKDF (reference sequence). V shed 8 bases, J shed 4 bases, and the junction held 6 bases outside the gene matches. CDR3 sequence: CATERGRGETQYF. The CDR3 DNA sequence: TGTGCCACCGAGCGGGGGCGGGGAGAGACCCAGTACTTC.

The chain carries TRBV6-6 and TRBJ1-2, with 9 bases matching TRBD1. The ends lost 3 bases at V and 11 bases at J; junction bases unmatched: 10. The germline CDR1 and CDR2 sequences are MNHNY and SVGAGI (reference sequence). The CDR3 sequence is 14 residues long. In nucleotides, the CDR3 is TGTGCCAGCAGTTATATAGCGGGACAGGGTGAATACACCTTC. Its protein is CASSYIAGQGEYTF.

The rearrangement links TRBV7-9 to TRBJ1-1; no firm D call. The CDR3 runs 13 residues. CDR1 and CDR2 (germline): SEHNR, FQNEAQ (reference sequence). V shed 1 base and J shed 1 base, with 4 bases lying between them. The CDR3 here is CASSLEQNTEAFF. The CDR3 DNA is TGTGCCAGCAGCTTAGAACAGAACACTGAAGCTTTCTTT.

This clone was recorded once. V and J are TRBV19 and TRBJ1-1; TRBD1 aligns across 8 bases. V dropped 7 bases and J dropped 7; count of bases not matched to a gene: 11. This CDR3 region has 14 residues. Germline V lookup: CDR1 LNHDA, CDR2 SQIVND (reference sequence). CDR3 nucleotides: TGTGCCAGTAACCCAGGGACAGGCCGCCTTGAAGCTTTCTTT. Translation: CASNPGTGRLEAFF.

The CDR3 DNA sequence: TGTGCCAGCAGTGCCGTCGGGGGTCCAAGCACAGATACGCAGTATTTT. Translation gives CASSAVGGPSTDTQYF. The chain is built from TRBV3-1 (or the pseudogene TRBV3-2) and TRBJ2-3; a possible D gene is TRBD2 (6 bases). Germline V CDR1 and CDR2: LGHDT, YNNKEL (reference sequence). Trimming removed 6 bases from V and 0 bases from J, with 16 bases in between. The CDR3 has 16 residues.